This T cell receptor beta chain was documented in a study of blood T cell repertoires in COVID-19. Participants' own reports of clinical history determined their cohort assignment. A COVID-19 case was met by exposed participants within 2 weeks before study entry. Here immunoSEQ multiplex PCR was the method, and the copy in TCRdb shows in-frame clones only, minus some. The sample shows about 430,000 clones, roughly 88% of them seen only once. The receptor was derived from a woman between 18 and 30 years old who had been exposed to COVID-19. The sample consisted of PBMCs or T cells enriched from blood (not recorded which).

The CDR3 DNA is TGTGCCACCTCGGGTGGGGCGCCCAATGAGCAGTTCTTC. Amino acid sequence: CATSGGAPNEQFF. The chain carries TRBV6-6 and TRBJ2-1; D perhaps matches TRBD1 (5 bases). Trimming took 10 bases from V and 6 from J, leaving 16 bases between them. Germline V gene data show CDR1 as MNHNY and CDR2 as SVGAGI (reference sequence). The CDR3 is 13 amino acids.